This TCR beta chain was retrieved from a study of PD-L1 blockade in urothelial cancer (dated by TCRdb to 2016 to 2017). Context from the whole study: All patients started therapy at some point between 2014 and 2016 and received atezolizumab 1,200 mg intravenously every 3 weeks. About nine tenths of the roughly 29 patients were identified as males with urothelial cancer of bladder origin, and a prior smoking history was reported by 18 of 29 patients. Patients had an ECOG performance status of 0 or 1 and had received between 0 and 3 prior chemotherapy regimens. Blood samples were analyzed at two time points: 3 weeks after treatment start (second dose) and 6 weeks after treatment start. Blood samples gave a median of 141,255 T cells and 83,000 or so unique TCRs, with a median clonality of 0.080. Somatic, immune and clinical correlates of response to PD-L1 blockade with atezolizumab in urothelial cancer were the focus of an exploratory multi-omic analysis. Pretreatment tumor samples, along with matched peripheral blood serially collected before and after atezolizumab treatment, were subjected to TCR sequencing. Durable clinical benefit was defined as progression-free survival longer than 6 months, and TCR features were also tested against progression-free and overall survival. Whole exome sequencing and RNA sequencing of pretreatment tumors were performed alongside TCR sequencing in the same patients. Durable clinical benefit was achieved by nine patients but not by the remaining 20. Pretreatment blood TCR-seq was available for twenty-nine patients, at least one posttreatment blood collection was obtained for around 25 patients, and tumor TCR-seq was available for around 25 patients. What the work shows at the level of the full study, not this receptor alone: Improved progression-free and overall survival was associated with having pretreatment peripheral blood TCR clonality below the median. Small sample size (n of about 29) and many exploratory analyses mean the results are intended to be hypothesis-generating. Greater expansion of tumor-associated TCR clones in peripheral blood 3 weeks after the start of treatment was observed in patients with durable benefit (n of about 24, p = 0.022).

Turning to this clone: Which antigen it targets is not known. Per-base qualities were not stored, and no clone one base away is much larger.

Each PCR received spiked-in synthetic TCR analog templates so that absolute template abundance could be estimated from read counts. The immunoSEQ assay used bias-controlled V and J gene primers to amplify TCRbeta CDR3 regions from genomic DNA. Sequencing of rearranged TCRbeta segments was performed at approximately 20X coverage. The authors' pipeline ran thus. Sequencing errors were corrected by clustering, and CDR3s were annotated against IMGT so that V, D and J genes could be assigned. Downstream analyses used only productive TCRbeta rearrangements and left out out-of-frame or stop-codon sequences. To compute clonality, Shannon entropy was normalized by the log of the number of unique productive sequences and then subtracted from one. Clones differing between time points or between blood and tumor were identified by Fisher's exact test with Benjamini-Hochberg correction at adjusted p below 0.01. The table comes from immuneACCESS by way of TCRdb, which keeps in-frame sequences with V and J called. Part of the clones is missing from these tables; in studies checked, under half for an unresolved V gene and the rest for unknown reasons. V and J calls and clone size are given by that table; D and trimming were obtained from the DNA. Present in this sample are some 80,000 clones, around 90% of which were seen just once. The top ten constitute over 5% of the sample.

A cohort of around 29 patients with locally advanced or metastatic urothelial carcinoma, treated at Memorial Sloan Kettering on a trial protocol, was included. Peripheral blood mononuclear cells were collected pretreatment and during treatment, with between 1 and 8 total time points obtained per patient. The Qiagen DNeasy Blood extraction kit was used to purify genomic DNA from total PBMCs and tumor samples. Collected pretreatment and during treatment, PBMCs were isolated and stored as previously described. This sequence originates from a woman aged 70 to 79 with urothelial cancer. Sequenced material: PBMCs, taken around atezolizumab (anti-PD-L1) treatment.

The CDR3 protein sequence reads: CASSGLRGRNEKLFF. The DNA sequence is given as TGTGCCAGCAGTGGCCTCAGGGGGCGCAATGAAAAACTGTTTTTT. The V and J genes are TRBV6-6 and TRBJ1-4; 8 bases in the middle match TRBD1. Taken from cysteine to phenylalanine, the CDR3 has 15 residues. This entry keeps only the CDR3 DNA: 45 bases, framed from base 1. CDR1 and CDR2, looked up from the germline V gene (reference sequence), are MNHNY and SVGAGI. V lost 5 bases and J lost 5 bases, and the count of bases not matched to a germline gene is 7.